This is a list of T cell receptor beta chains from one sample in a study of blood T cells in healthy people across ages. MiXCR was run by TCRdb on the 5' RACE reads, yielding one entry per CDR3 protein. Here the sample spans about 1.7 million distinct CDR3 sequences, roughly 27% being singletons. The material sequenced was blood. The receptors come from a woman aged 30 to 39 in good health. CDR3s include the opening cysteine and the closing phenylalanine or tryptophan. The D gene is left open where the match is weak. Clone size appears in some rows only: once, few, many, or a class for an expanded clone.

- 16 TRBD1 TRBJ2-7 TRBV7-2 CASSLVGTEAYNEQYF TGTGCCAGCAGCTTAGTGGGGACAGAAGCCTACAATGAGCAGTACTTC
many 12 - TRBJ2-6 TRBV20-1 CSAPTGANVLTF TGCAGTGCTCCTACAGGTGCAAACGTCCTGACTTTC
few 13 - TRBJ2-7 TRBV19 CASSMAASYEQYF TGTGCCAGTAGTATGGCGGCCTCCTACGAGCAGTACTTC
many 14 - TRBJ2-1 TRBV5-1 CASSLDGPGGEQFF TGCGCCAGCAGCTTGGACGGGCCTGGCGGTGAGCAGTTCTTC
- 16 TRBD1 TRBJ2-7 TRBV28 CAGSSLNRGLAYEQYF TGTGCCGGCAGTTCTCTAAACAGGGGATTGGCCTACGAGCAGTACTTC
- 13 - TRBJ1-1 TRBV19 CASSINVDTEAFF TGTGCCAGTAGTATAAACGTAGACACTGAAGCTTTCTTT
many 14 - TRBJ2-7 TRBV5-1 CASSLLGASYEQYF TGCGCCAGCAGCTTGCTAGGTGCCTCCTACGAGCAGTACTTC
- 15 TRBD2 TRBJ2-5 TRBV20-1 CSARSAGGPQETQYF TGCAGTGCTAGATCAGCGGGGGGGCCGCAAGAGACCCAGTACTTC
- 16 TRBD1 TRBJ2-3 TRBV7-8 CASSLLRDSITDTQYF TGTGCCAGCAGCTTACTCCGGGACAGTATCACAGATACGCAGTATTTT
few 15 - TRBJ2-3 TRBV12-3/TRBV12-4 CASSSGWGWTDTQYF TGTGCCAGCAGTTCTGGGTGGGGGTGGACAGATACGCAGTATTTT
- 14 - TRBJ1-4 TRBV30 CAWSGARAGEKLFF TGTGCCTGGAGTGGAGCCAGGGCAGGTGAAAAACTGTTTTTT
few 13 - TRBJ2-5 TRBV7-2 CASSPEALKTQYF TGTGCCAGCAGCCCCGAGGCGCTTAAGACCCAGTACTTC
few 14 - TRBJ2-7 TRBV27 CASSLFGTVVEQYF TGTGCCAGCAGTTTATTTGGGACGGTGGTCGAGCAGTACTTC
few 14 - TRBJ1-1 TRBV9 CASSPLQMNTEAFF TGTGCCAGCAGCCCTTTGCAGATGAACACTGAAGCTTTCTTT
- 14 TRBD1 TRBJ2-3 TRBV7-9 CASSLTGQSYTQYF TGTGCCAGCAGCTTGACAGGGCAGTCCTATACGCAGTATTTT
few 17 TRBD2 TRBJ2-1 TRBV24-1 CATSDAAGVSSYNEQFF TGTGCCACCAGTGATGCAGCGGGAGTTAGCTCCTACAATGAGCAGTTCTTC
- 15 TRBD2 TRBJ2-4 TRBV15 CATSRASGGQNIQYF TGTGCCACCAGCAGAGCTAGCGGGGGGCAAAACATTCAGTACTTC
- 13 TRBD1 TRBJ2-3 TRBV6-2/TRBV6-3 CAIMDRLTDTQYF TGTGCCATCATGGACAGGCTAACAGATACGCAGTATTTT
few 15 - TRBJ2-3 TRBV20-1 CSAGPGTAYTDTQYF TGCAGTGCTGGCCCCGGGACCGCCTACACAGATACGCAGTATTTT
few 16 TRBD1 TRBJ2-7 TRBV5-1 CASSVNTGEAGYEQYF TGCGCCAGCAGCGTAAATACAGGGGAAGCCGGGTACGAGCAGTACTTC
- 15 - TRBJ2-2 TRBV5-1 CASSSSLQGTGELFF TGCGCCAGCAGCTCCTCCTTACAGGGCACCGGGGAGCTGTTTTTT
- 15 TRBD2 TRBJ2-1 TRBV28 CASSLGPSGGAEQFF TGTGCCAGCAGTTTGGGCCCTAGCGGGGGGGCCGAGCAGTTCTTC
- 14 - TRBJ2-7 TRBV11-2 CASSLEWAPYEQYF TGTGCCAGCAGCTTAGAATGGGCCCCCTACGAGCAGTACTTC
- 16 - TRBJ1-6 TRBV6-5 CASRGQFLSPRSPLHF TGTGCCAGCAGAGGACAGTTCCTCTCTCCTCGTTCACCCCTCCACTTT
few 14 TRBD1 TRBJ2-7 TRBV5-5 CASSFGQAIYEQYF TGTGCCAGCAGCTTCGGACAGGCGATCTACGAGCAGTACTTC
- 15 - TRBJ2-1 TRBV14 CTSSQVPAPYNEQFF TGTACCAGCAGCCAAGTCCCAGCTCCATACAATGAGCAGTTCTTC
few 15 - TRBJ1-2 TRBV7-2 CASSLATGPRGGYTF TGTGCCAGCAGCTTAGCGACAGGCCCCCGGGGAGGCTACACCTTC
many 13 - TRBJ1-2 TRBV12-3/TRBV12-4 CASSLQGRGGYTF TGTGCCAGCAGTTTGCAAGGACGTGGGGGCTACACCTTC
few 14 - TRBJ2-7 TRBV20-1 CSARVPREIYEQYF TGCAGTGCTAGAGTCCCCAGGGAGATCTACGAGCAGTACTTC
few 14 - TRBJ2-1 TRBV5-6 CASSSRLVRMGQFF TGTGCCAGCAGCTCCAGACTAGTAAGAATGGGGCAGTTCTTC
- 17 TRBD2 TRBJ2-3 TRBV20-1 CSARDRTSGSVGDTQYF TGCAGTGCTAGAGATAGGACTAGCGGGAGCGTAGGAGATACGCAGTATTTT
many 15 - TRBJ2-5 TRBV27 CASSLGGARAETQYF TGTGCCAGCAGTTTAGGGGGCGCTAGAGCGGAGACCCAGTACTTC
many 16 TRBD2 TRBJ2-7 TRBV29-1 CSVVPVLAGNPYEQYF TGCAGCGTTGTCCCTGTGCTAGCGGGAAACCCCTACGAGCAGTACTTC
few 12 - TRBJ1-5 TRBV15 CATSVSYQPQHF TGTGCCACCAGTGTGTCTTATCAGCCCCAGCATTTT
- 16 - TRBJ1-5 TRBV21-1 CASSRTNRGGNQPQHF TGTGCCAGCAGCCGGACTAACAGGGGGGGCAATCAGCCCCAGCATTTT
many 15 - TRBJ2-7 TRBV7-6 CASSPGWDHTYEQYF TGTGCCAGCAGCCCCGGATGGGACCATACCTACGAGCAGTACTTC
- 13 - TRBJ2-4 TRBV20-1 CSARVPAKNIQYF TGCAGTGCTAGAGTTCCGGCCAAAAACATTCAGTACTTC
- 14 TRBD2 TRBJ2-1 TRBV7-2 CASSSRTSGYEQFF TGTGCCAGCAGCTCCCGGACTAGCGGGTACGAGCAGTTCTTC
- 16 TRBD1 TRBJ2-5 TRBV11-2 CASSSQGQTLTETQYF TGTGCCAGCAGCTCCCAGGGACAGACACTCACAGAGACCCAGTACTTC
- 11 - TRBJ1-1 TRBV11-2 CASSYGGGGFF TGTGCCAGCAGCTACGGGGGTGGAGGTTTCTTT
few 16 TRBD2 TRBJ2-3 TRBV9 CASSVDGSGSTDTQYF TGTGCCAGCAGCGTAGATGGTAGCGGGAGCACAGATACGCAGTATTTT
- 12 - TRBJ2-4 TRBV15 CATSPPSDIQYF TGTGCCACCAGCCCTCCTAGTGACATTCAGTACTTC
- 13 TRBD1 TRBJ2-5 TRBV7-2 CASSSGQGNTQYF TGTGCCAGCAGCTCGGGACAGGGGAACACCCAGTACTTC
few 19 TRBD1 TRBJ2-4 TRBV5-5 CAGSFRDRERVLAKNIQYF TGTGCCGGCAGCTTCCGGGACAGGGAAAGGGTATTGGCCAAAAACATTCAGTACTTC
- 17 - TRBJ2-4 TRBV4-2 CASSQDHRDLAKNIQYF TGTGCCAGCAGCCAAGATCACCGGGACCTAGCCAAAAACATTCAGTACTTC
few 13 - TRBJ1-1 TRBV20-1 CSARDHGNTEAFF TGCAGTGCTAGAGATCACGGGAACACTGAAGCTTTCTTT
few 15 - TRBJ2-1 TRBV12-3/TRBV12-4 CASTPSRSSYNEQFF TGTGCCAGCACCCCCTCCAGGAGCTCCTACAATGAGCAGTTCTTC
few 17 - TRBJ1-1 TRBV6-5 CASSYQIGSRSNTEAFF TGTGCCAGCAGTTACCAGATAGGCTCGAGGTCGAACACTGAAGCTTTCTTT
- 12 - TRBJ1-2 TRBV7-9 CASSFSTSGYTF TGTGCCAGCAGCTTCTCGACATCTGGCTACACCTTC